This TCR beta chain was recorded in a study of CD8 T cells in Susac syndrome. V dropped 5 bases and J dropped 5 bases, with 18 bases sitting between them. This CDR3 has 16 residues. CDR1 is MNHEY and CDR2 is SMNVEV in the germline V gene (reference sequence). cDNA came from about 0.5 to 1 ug RNA primed by random hexamers. immunoSEQ multiplex PCR amplified TCR beta CDR3 across 54 Vbeta, 13 Jbeta. TCRdb reprocessed the immunoSEQ multiplex PCR reads with MiXCR, giving one entry per CDR3 protein. The sample has more than 75,000 distinct CDR3 sequences; 90% to 95% are singletons. Sequencing targeted TCR beta in T cells from blood (CD8+ and CD4+). It was healthy donors who served as the controls, matched for age and sex. TEMRA cells underwent FACS enrichment and CD8+ and CD4+ T cells underwent negative isolation.

What was sequenced was CD8+ T cells from PBMCs. The sequence was obtained from a human donor in good health. The rearrangement links TRBV27 to TRBJ2-2; tentative D call: TRBD1 (5 bases). In DNA form, the CDR3 reads TGTGCCAGCAGTCCGACCAGGGTTATTTCGACCGGGGAGCTGTTTTTT. It translates to CASSPTRVISTGELFF.